Listed below are T cell receptor beta chains from one sample, sequenced in a study of tumor-infiltrating lymphocytes in primary liver carcinoma. TCRdb re-analysed the multiplex PCR reads in MiXCR, keeping a single row per CDR3 protein. The top ten hold approximately 30% of the sample, which has roughly 48,000 distinct CDR3 sequences, about 68% seen once. Source material: liver tumor tissue from sampling region 3. These receptor sequences come from a man aged 35-49 years with primary liver carcinoma and hepatitis B virus infection. Each CDR3 is given with its conserved first and last residue.

CDR3aa: CAGSLESADTQYF
v_gene: TRBV13
j_gene: TRBJ2-3

CDR3aa: CASSLHGTGLRKQYF
v_gene: TRBV11-2
j_gene: TRBJ2-7

CDR3aa: CASTKRQGWTGELLF
v_gene: TRBV11-2
j_gene: TRBJ2-2

CDR3aa: CASNQTGPGANVLTF
v_gene: TRBV4-2
j_gene: TRBJ2-6

CDR3aa: CASSLEGQPTDTQYF
v_gene: TRBV11-1
j_gene: TRBJ2-3

CDR3aa: CGSSYAVAGGEQYF
v_gene: TRBV6-6
j_gene: TRBJ2-7

CDR3aa: CARRPTGTSVNGQFF
v_gene: TRBV4-2
j_gene: TRBJ2-1

CDR3aa: CASSSGEGNGTQYF
v_gene: TRBV11-2
j_gene: TRBJ2-4

CDR3aa: CARSKVLAVSTDTLYF
v_gene: TRBV11-1
j_gene: TRBJ2-3

CDR3aa: CVNSDREANNSPLHF
v_gene: TRBV12-3/TRBV12-4
j_gene: TRBJ1-6

CDR3aa: CTSSFPGLARHTSSYNEQFF
v_gene: TRBV12-3/TRBV12-4
j_gene: TRBJ2-1

CDR3aa: CASSVAPVGRADTQYF
v_gene: TRBV6-1
j_gene: TRBJ2-3

CDR3aa: CASSLSGVGDNEQFF
v_gene: TRBV11-1
j_gene: TRBJ2-1

CDR3aa: CDSSPPRLAVYEHYF
v_gene: TRBV4-1
j_gene: TRBJ2-7

CDR3aa: CASSLRPPGVNTGELFF
v_gene: TRBV6-5
j_gene: TRBJ2-2

CDR3aa: CTSATTGAGELYF
v_gene: TRBV14
j_gene: TRBJ2-2

CDR3aa: CASSLATRFRSPIHF
v_gene: TRBV7-9
j_gene: TRBJ1-6

CDR3aa: CASSSTSIAEETKYF
v_gene: TRBV28
j_gene: TRBJ2-5

CDR3aa: CASSLGQGALNEQFF
v_gene: TRBV7-9
j_gene: TRBJ2-1

CDR3aa: CASTRAQTKSIQYF
v_gene: TRBV12-3/TRBV12-4
j_gene: TRBJ2-4

CDR3aa: CAGSPSRAYSYEQYF
v_gene: TRBV11-2
j_gene: TRBJ2-7

CDR3aa: CVGGARKPTDTHYF
v_gene: TRBV11-2
j_gene: TRBJ2-3

CDR3aa: CSVGPPSSPYNEQFF
v_gene: TRBV29-1
j_gene: TRBJ2-1

CDR3aa: CASSSQMFSRGFEQYF
v_gene: TRBV28
j_gene: TRBJ2-7

CDR3aa: CSVGQQIKETQYF
v_gene: TRBV29-1
j_gene: TRBJ2-5

CDR3aa: CSAFGQGHLEAFF
v_gene: TRBV29-1
j_gene: TRBJ1-1

CDR3aa: CASSLSSGPYEQYF
v_gene: TRBV7-9
j_gene: TRBJ2-7

CDR3aa: CASSLGIQETQHF
v_gene: TRBV7-8
j_gene: TRBJ2-5

CDR3aa: CAGSYSGQGINYGYTF
v_gene: TRBV6-5
j_gene: TRBJ1-2

CDR3aa: CASNLDSGGQETQYF
v_gene: TRBV4-1
j_gene: TRBJ2-5

CDR3aa: CTSSLSPQGLEIQYF
v_gene: TRBV5-1
j_gene: TRBJ2-5

CDR3aa: CASSLALTLTGELFF
v_gene: TRBV7-9
j_gene: TRBJ2-2

CDR3aa: CASRITARETQYF
v_gene: TRBV28
j_gene: TRBJ2-5

CDR3aa: CSIELAGVSYEQYF
v_gene: TRBV29-1
j_gene: TRBJ2-7

CDR3aa: CSVDPSSNTDTQYF
v_gene: TRBV29-1
j_gene: TRBJ2-3

CDR3aa: CASGRGQGANSPLHF
v_gene: TRBV12-3/TRBV12-4
j_gene: TRBJ1-6

CDR3aa: CASNMVAVAYEQYF
v_gene: TRBV10-1
j_gene: TRBJ2-7

CDR3aa: CASNRRPSGANALTF
v_gene: TRBV28
j_gene: TRBJ2-6

CDR3aa: CAVPQGACTGEMFF
v_gene: TRBV12-3/TRBV12-4
j_gene: TRBJ2-2

CDR3aa: CASSLGGVGETQYF
v_gene: TRBV5-4
j_gene: TRBJ2-5

CDR3aa: CVSSREVGTSGSGTDTQYF
v_gene: TRBV4-1
j_gene: TRBJ2-3